A single sample gave rise to the 23 T cell receptor beta chains below, sequenced in a study of cytomegalovirus exposure and HLA in healthy donors. PCR used 60 Vbeta primers and 13 Jbeta primers. Produced via immunoSEQ multiplex PCR; TCRdb's table is partial and in-frame only. This table holds 60,000 to 75,000 clones, around three quarters found once. The specimen sequenced was PBMCs. These receptors were collected from a man younger than 30 in good health and CMV-seropositive.

This clone rates as medium-sized. V gene TRBV6-4 combines with J gene TRBJ2-1; 8 nucleotides align to TRBD2. This CDR3 is built from 15 residues. Germline V CDR1 and CDR2: MRHNA, SNTAGT. V was clipped by 3 bases and J by 8 bases; unmatched bases: 9. CDR3 sequence reads: CASSEGSGRYDEQFF. In DNA, the CDR3 is TGTGCCAGCAGTGAGGGAAGCGGGAGATACGATGAGCAGTTCTTC.

The V gene is TRBV10-3, the J gene TRBJ1-5, with D unresolved. CDR3 length: 14 residues. V shed 1 base and J shed 7 bases, with 11 bases lying between them. Germline CDR1 and CDR2: ENHRY and SYGVKD. CDR3 bases: TGTGCCATCAGTGAGTATCGGGAGGAGCAGCCCCAGCATTTT. Protein: CAISEYREEQPQHF.

The count of this clone is one. V usage is TRBV27 and J usage is TRBJ1-2, with 10 bases fitting TRBD1. With V trimmed by 6 bases and J by 7 bases, 5 bases remained unmatched. Germline V gives CDR1 MNHEY, CDR2 SMNVEV (reference sequence). The CDR3 loop spans 13 amino acids. The CDR3 here is CASRGQGSGGYTF. The CDR3, as DNA: TGTGCCAGCAGGGGACAGGGGTCGGGTGGCTACACCTTC.

The V and J genes are TRBV7-6 and TRBJ1-1; 8 nucleotides agree with TRBD1. J was trimmed by 0 bases and V by 5 bases; bases with no gene match: 5. From germline, CDR1 is SGHVS and CDR2 FNYEAQ. CDR3 length: 15 residues. This chain's CDR3 is CASSDGQGLNTEAFF. CDR3 bases: TGTGCCAGCAGCGACGGACAGGGTTTGAACACTGAAGCTTTCTTT.

V is TRBV5-1 and J is TRBJ1-2; 7 bases map to TRBD1. Germline loops: CDR1 SGHRS, CDR2 YFSETQ. There are 15 residues in the CDR3. With V trimmed by 3 bases and J by 6 bases, 11 bases remained unmatched. CDR3 sequence: CASSSGWDSLDGYTF. The CDR3 DNA follows: TGCGCCAGCAGCTCCGGTTGGGACAGCCTGGATGGCTACACCTTC.

Written as DNA, the CDR3 is TGCGCCAGCAGGAGCCAGCCGCTAGTCTACAATGAGCAGTTCTTC. Translated, it gives CASRSQPLVYNEQFF. This chain uses TRBV4-1 with TRBJ2-1; no reliable D call. Germline lookup yields CDR1 MGHRA and CDR2 YSYEKL. V was cut by 6 bases and J by 3 bases, with 15 bases left in between. CDR3 size: 15 residues.

This chain joins TRBV28 and TRBJ1-6; the D is unclear. This CDR3 comprises 12 residues. The germline V gene encodes CDR1 MDHEN and CDR2 SYDVKM. Deletions cut 8 bases from V and 9 bases from J, with 11 bases between. The CDR3 bases are TGTGCCAGCGGCCTAGGTGTTTCACCCCTCCACTTT. Protein sequence: CASGLGVSPLHF.

Only one count was recorded for this clone. The CDR3 nucleotides are TGTGCCAGCACTATTACAGGGGCGAACACCGGGGAGCTGTTTTTT. Translation gives CASTITGANTGELFF. The chain combines TRBV6-5 with TRBJ2-2; 7 positions agree with TRBD1. The CDR3 runs to 15 residues. Germline loops: CDR1 MNHEY, CDR2 SVGAGI. V dropped 7 bases and J dropped 0; count of bases not matched to a gene: 5.

This clone was found once. This chain links TRBV6-4 with TRBJ1-1, with 8 bases identical to TRBD1. Germline CDR1 is MRHNA and CDR2 is SNTAGT. Losses at the gene ends were 4 bases for V and 4 bases for J; bases not matched to a gene: 2. The length of the CDR3 is 13 residues. The CDR3 is CASSVTGATEAFF. As DNA, the CDR3 is TGTGCCAGCAGTGTGACAGGGGCCACTGAAGCTTTCTTT.

The V gene is TRBV18, the J gene TRBJ1-1; tentatively, D is TRBD1 (6 bases). This CDR3 has 13 residues. Per germline, CDR1 KGHSH and CDR2 LQKENI. V was pared by 4 bases and J by 5 bases, with 11 bases between. This chain's CDR3 is CASSQGEGTEAFF. In DNA form, the CDR3 reads TGTGCCAGCTCACAGGGGGAGGGGACTGAAGCTTTCTTT.

This chain joins TRBV7-9 and TRBJ2-3, with TRBD2 identical over 12 bases. Trimming cost V 3 bases and J 4 bases; bases outside gene matches: 8. Germline V gives CDR1 SEHNR, CDR2 FQNEAQ (reference sequence). The CDR3 loop spans 17 amino acids. Written as DNA, the CDR3 is TGTGCCAGCAGCTTCTCGAGGACTAGCGGGACGGCAGATACGCAGTATTTT. Amino acids: CASSFSRTSGTADTQYF.

This rearrangement joins TRBV30 to TRBJ1-2, with TRBD1 identical over 11 bases. This CDR3 has 11 residues. Germline lookup yields CDR1 GTSNPN and CDR2 SVGIG (reference sequence). J gave up 7 bases and V 8 bases, and 3 bases lay outside the gene matches. The CDR3 reads CAGGTGGGYTF. CDR3 sequence (DNA): TGTGCCGGAGGGACAGGGGGTGGCTACACCTTC.

V usage is TRBV9 and J usage is TRBJ2-5; D uncertain. The CDR3 sequence is 15 residues long. The germline V gene has CDR1 SGDLS and CDR2 YYNGEE. Trimming removed 0 bases from V and 1 base from J, with 10 bases in between. The CDR3 is CASSVDGSPQETQYF. As DNA, the CDR3 is TGTGCCAGCAGCGTAGATGGTAGCCCCCAAGAGACCCAGTACTTC. Full variable domain (remainder filled in from reference TRBV9 and TRBJ2-5): DSGVTQTPKHLITATGQRVTLRCSPRSGDLSVYWYQQSLDQGLQFLIQYYNGEERAKGNILERFSAQQFPDLHSELNLSSLELGDSALYFCASSVDGSPQETQYFGPGTRLLVL.

V and J are TRBV7-2 and TRBJ2-3; 12 nucleotides line up with TRBD2. Per germline, CDR1 SGHTA and CDR2 FQGNSA. Germline trimming cut 5 bases from V and 5 bases from J; bases unmatched to any gene: 2. The CDR3 consists of 14 residues. The CDR3, as DNA: TGTGCCAGCAGCACGACTAGCGGGAGAGATACGCAGTATTTT. It encodes CASSTTSGRDTQYF.

The J gene is TRBJ2-3, the V gene TRBV4-2, with 7 bases identical to TRBD2. The CDR3 runs 18 residues. Trimming at V came to 4 bases and at J to 2 bases, leaving 15 bases not matched to a gene. From germline, CDR1 is LGHNA and CDR2 YNFKEQ. This chain's CDR3 is CASSPEEAGVGYTDTQYF. In DNA form, the CDR3 reads TGTGCCAGCAGCCCCGAGGAGGCGGGAGTAGGGTACACAGATACGCAGTATTTT.

The sample holds one count of this clone. The V and J genes are TRBV7-8 and TRBJ2-7; possible D gene TRBD1, 5 bases. Deletions cut 0 bases from V and 8 bases from J, with 14 bases between. CDR1 SGHVS and CDR2 FQNEAQ come from the germline V gene. The CDR3 runs to 14 residues. The CDR3 sequence: CASSLAARAGQQYF. CDR3 sequence (DNA): TGTGCCAGCAGCTTAGCCGCCAGGGCCGGGCAGCAGTACTTC.

The J gene is TRBJ2-7, the V gene TRBV18; D might be TRBD2 (6 bases). Per the germline V gene, CDR1 is KGHSH and CDR2 is LQKENI. CDR3 length equals 14 residues. The V gene lost 0 bases and the J gene lost 2 bases, with 8 bases spanning the gap. The CDR3 DNA sequence: TGTGCCAGCTCACCACCCGCGGGGACCTACGAGCAGTACTTC. This encodes CASSPPAGTYEQYF.

In DNA, the CDR3 is TGTGCCAGCAGTGATCCAGGGGGCGGTAGGGATGAGCAGTTCTTC. Protein: CASSDPGGGRDEQFF. V gene TRBV25-1 combines with J gene TRBJ2-1; 8 bases are shared with TRBD1. The CDR3 extends over 15 amino acids. Germline CDR1 is MGHDK and CDR2 is SYGVNS. V was clipped by 3 bases and J by 8 bases; unmatched bases: 9.

J is TRBJ2-7 and V is TRBV29-1; 11 bases are a match to TRBD1. V lost 4 bases to trimming and J lost 11 bases; unmatched junction nucleotides: 16. Germline CDR1 SQVTM, CDR2 ANQGSEA. The CDR3 totals 15 residues. The CDR3 sequence: CSVADSGTGGFGEYF. The CDR3 DNA sequence: TGCAGCGTTGCCGACTCCGGGACAGGGGGTTTTGGGGAGTACTTC.

The V call is TRBV6-5, the J call TRBJ1-6; D ambiguous. This CDR3 spans 13 amino acids. Germline-derived CDR1 and CDR2 are MNHEY and SVGAGI. Trimming left V 4 bases short and J 7 bases short, with 8 bases between. DNA of the CDR3: TGTGCCAGCAGTTTTGGCTTAAATTCACCCCTCCACTTT. It specifies CASSFGLNSPLHF.

This sequence joins TRBV7-9 and TRBJ1-4, with D possibly being TRBD1 (5 bases). V lost 2 bases to trimming and J lost 6 bases, with 16 bases between them. The V gene's germline CDR1 is SEHNR and CDR2 FQNEAQ (reference sequence). The CDR3 is 16 amino acids. CDR3 protein: CASSLSGGEYYEKLFF. In nucleotides, the CDR3 is TGTGCCAGCAGCTTAAGCGGGGGGGAGTATTATGAAAAACTGTTTTTT.

This chain links TRBV7-2 with TRBJ2-7; TRBD1 agrees at 8 bases. Germline CDR1 SGHTA, CDR2 FQGNSA. With 5 bases clipped from V and 6 bases from J, the junction kept 3 bases outside the gene matches. This CDR3 has 12 amino acids. The CDR3 bases are TGTGCCAGCAGCGTTCAGGGGGCCGAGCAGTACTTC. Translated: CASSVQGAEQYF.

V usage is TRBV5-1 and J usage is TRBJ2-7, with D perhaps TRBD1 (5 bases). The CDR3 runs 14 residues. Per the germline V gene, CDR1 is SGHRS and CDR2 is YFSETQ. V lost 4 bases to trimming and J lost 5 bases, with 16 bases between them. CDR3 in DNA: TGCGCCAGCAGCATCTCCCCAGGGTTCAACGAGCAGTACTTC. Translating it yields CASSISPGFNEQYF.